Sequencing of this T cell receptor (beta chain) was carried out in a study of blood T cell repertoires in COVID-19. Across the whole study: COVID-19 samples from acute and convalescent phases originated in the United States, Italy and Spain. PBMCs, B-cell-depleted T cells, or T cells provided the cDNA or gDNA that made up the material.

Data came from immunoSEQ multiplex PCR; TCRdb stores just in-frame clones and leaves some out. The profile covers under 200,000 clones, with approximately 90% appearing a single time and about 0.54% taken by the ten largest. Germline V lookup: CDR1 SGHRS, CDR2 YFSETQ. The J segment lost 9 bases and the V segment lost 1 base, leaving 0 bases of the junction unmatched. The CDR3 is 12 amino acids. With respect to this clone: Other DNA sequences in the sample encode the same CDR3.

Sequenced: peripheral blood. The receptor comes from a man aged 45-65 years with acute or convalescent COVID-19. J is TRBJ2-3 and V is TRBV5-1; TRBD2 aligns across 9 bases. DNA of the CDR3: TGCGCCAGCAGCTTGACTAGCGGGACGCAGTATTTT. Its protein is CASSLTSGTQYF.